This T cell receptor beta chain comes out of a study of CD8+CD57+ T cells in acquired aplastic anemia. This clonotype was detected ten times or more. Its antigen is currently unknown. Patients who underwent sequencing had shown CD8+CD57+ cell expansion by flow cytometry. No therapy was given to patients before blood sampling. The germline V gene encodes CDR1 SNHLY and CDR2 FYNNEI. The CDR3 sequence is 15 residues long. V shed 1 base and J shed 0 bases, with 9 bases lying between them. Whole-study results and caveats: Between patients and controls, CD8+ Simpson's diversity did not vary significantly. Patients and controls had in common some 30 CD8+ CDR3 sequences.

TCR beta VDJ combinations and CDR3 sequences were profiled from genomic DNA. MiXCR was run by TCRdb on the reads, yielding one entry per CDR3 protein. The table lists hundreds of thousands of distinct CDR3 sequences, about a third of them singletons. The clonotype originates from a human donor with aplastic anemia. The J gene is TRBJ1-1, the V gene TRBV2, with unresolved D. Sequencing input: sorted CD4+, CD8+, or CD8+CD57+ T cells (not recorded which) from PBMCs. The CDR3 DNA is TGTGCCAGCAGTGAAGTCCGGATCTTGAACACTGAAGCTTTCTTT. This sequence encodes CASSEVRILNTEAFF.